The T cell receptor (beta chain) described here comes from a study of OX40 agonist ivuxolimab in advanced cancers. Background for the entire study: Ivuxolimab was an agonistic, fully human IgG2 monoclonal antibody directed against OX40 (CD134), a costimulatory receptor. Intravenous ivuxolimab was administered to patients every 2 weeks at six dose levels: 0.01, 0.1, 0.3, 1.5, 3 and 10 mg/kg. Among the 50 to 55 dose-escalation patients, around 19 had hepatocellular carcinoma, approximately 15 melanoma, 9 renal cell carcinoma and 9 head and neck cancer. A male proportion of roughly 80% and a mean age of approximately 58 years, ranging from roughly 23 to 90, were recorded for the dose-escalation cohort. Prior anti-PD-1, anti-PD-L1 or anti-CTLA-4 therapy was permitted, and approximately 39% of dose-escalation patients had received checkpoint inhibitors. Partial responses were achieved by three dose-escalation patients, of whom one had hepatocellular carcinoma and two had cutaneous melanoma. Peripheral TCRbeta sequencing aimed to test whether ivuxolimab altered TCR sequence diversity and caused clonal T-cell expansion. The monotherapy dose-escalation portion (N ≈ 56 patients) of the phase I ivuxolimab trial is reported in the paper.

The trial excluded patients who had a history of autoimmune disease or were on systemic immunosuppression. Peripheral blood for TCR sequencing was drawn from every dose cohort at baseline, at cycle 4 day 1 and at cycle 7 day 1. Samples were obtained from an open-label, multicenter, first-in-human phase I dose-escalation trial of ivuxolimab. Adults with locally advanced or metastatic head and neck squamous cell, hepatocellular, melanoma or renal cell carcinoma were enrolled in the trial. Before TCR sequencing, CD4+ and CD8+ T cells were separately sorted from peripheral blood. Genomic DNA was extracted from sorted cells for sequencing of the TCRbeta CDR3 region. The immunoSEQ Assay was used to sequence the TCRbeta CDR3 regions. TCRdb limited this immuneACCESS table to in-frame rearrangements with V and J called. A share of clones is missing; checked studies link under half to unresolved V genes, and the rest is unexplained. This sample holds approximately 70,000 clones; 75% to 90% were observed only once. Of the sample, roughly 1% is held by the ten largest clones.

The paper's findings and limits, for the study overall: At doses of 0.1 to 3.0 mg/kg, clonal expansion of both CD4+ and CD8+ T cells in blood was seen between baseline and week 6. Antigen specificity was not determined for the clonally expanded peripheral T cells. In the 0.1-3.0 mg/kg groups, partial responders were among the patients with the lowest normalized peripheral clonal expansion, particularly in CD8+ T cells. After ivuxolimab, CD8+ T cells had more expanded clones than CD4+ T cells on average. Low levels of normalized T-cell clonal expansion were also seen in some nonresponding patients.

V is cut back by 4 bases and J by 1 base, with 10 bases in the junction unmatched. The CDR3 sequence holds 16 residues, the cysteine and phenylalanine included. Just the 48-base CDR3 DNA is kept, in frame starting at base 1. Sequences MDHEN (CDR1) and SYDVKM (CDR2) are obtained from the germline V gene. As concerns this clone: Its antigen is not yet known. Per-base qualities were not stored, and no clone one base away is much larger.

The material was CD4+ or CD8+ T cells sorted from blood, obtained in a trial of the OX40 agonist ivuxolimab. The sequence joins TRBV28 to TRBJ2-7; TRBD1 agrees with 7 junctional bases. This clonotype was sampled from an adult with an advanced solid tumor such as melanoma, head and neck, liver or kidney cancer. The encoded CDR3 is CASSSPGQPSSYEQYF. The DNA reads as follows: TGTGCCAGCAGTTCCCCGGGACAGCCCTCATCCTACGAGCAGTACTTC.